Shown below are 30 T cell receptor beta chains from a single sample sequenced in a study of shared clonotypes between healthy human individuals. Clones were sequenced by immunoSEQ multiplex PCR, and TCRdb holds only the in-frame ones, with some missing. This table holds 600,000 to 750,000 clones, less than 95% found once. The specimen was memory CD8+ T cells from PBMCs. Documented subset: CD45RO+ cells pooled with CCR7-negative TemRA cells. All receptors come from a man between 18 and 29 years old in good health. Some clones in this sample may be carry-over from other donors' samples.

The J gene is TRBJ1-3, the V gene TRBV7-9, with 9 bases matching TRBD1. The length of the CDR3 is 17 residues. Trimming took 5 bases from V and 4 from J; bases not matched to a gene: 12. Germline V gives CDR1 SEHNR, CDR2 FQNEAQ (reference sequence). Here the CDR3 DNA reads TGTGCCAGCAGCCCTTGGACAGGGGAGGGAATCGGAAACACCATATATTTT. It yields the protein CASSPWTGEGIGNTIYF. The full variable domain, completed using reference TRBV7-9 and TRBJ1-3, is DTGVSQNPRHKITKRGQNVTFRCDPISEHNRLYWYRQTLGQGPEFLTYFQNEAQLEKSRLLSDRFSAERPKGSFSTLEIQRTEQGDSAMYLCASSPWTGEGIGNTIYFGEGSWLTVV.

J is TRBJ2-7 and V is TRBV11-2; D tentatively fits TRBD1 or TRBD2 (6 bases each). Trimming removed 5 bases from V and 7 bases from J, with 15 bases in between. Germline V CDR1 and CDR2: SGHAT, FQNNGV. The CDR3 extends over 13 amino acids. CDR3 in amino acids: CASSHGGGGEQYF. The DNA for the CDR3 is TGTGCCAGCAGCCACGGAGGGGGAGGAGAGCAGTACTTC.

The CDR3 DNA reads as TGTGCCAGCAGCCACCCACGGAAGGGAGGGCCCTTGGGTGAGCAGTTCTTC. Translating gives CASSHPRKGGPLGEQFF. The chain employs TRBV7-6 and TRBJ2-1; 7 bases map to TRBD2. The CDR3 is 17 residues long. Germline CDR1 and CDR2: SGHVS and FNYEAQ. Unmatched junction bases numbered 19, after V lost 5 bases and J lost 9 bases.

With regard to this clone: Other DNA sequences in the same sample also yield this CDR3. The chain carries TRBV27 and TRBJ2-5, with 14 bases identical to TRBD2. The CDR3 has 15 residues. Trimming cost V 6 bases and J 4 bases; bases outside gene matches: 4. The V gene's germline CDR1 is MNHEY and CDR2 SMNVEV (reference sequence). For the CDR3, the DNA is TGTGCCAGCAGCCCAGGACTAGCGGGAGGAGAGACCCAGTACTTC. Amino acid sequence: CASSPGLAGGETQYF.

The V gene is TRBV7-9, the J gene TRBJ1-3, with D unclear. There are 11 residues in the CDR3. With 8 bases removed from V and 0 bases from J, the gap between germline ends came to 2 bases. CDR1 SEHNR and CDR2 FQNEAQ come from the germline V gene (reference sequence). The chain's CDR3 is CASPSGNTIYF. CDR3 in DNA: TGTGCCAGCCCCTCTGGAAACACCATATATTTT.

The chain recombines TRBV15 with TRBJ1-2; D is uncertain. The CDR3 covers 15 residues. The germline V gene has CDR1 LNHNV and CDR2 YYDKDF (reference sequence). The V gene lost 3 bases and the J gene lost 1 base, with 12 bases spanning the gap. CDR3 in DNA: TGTGCCACCAGCAGGGGTCTCAACAATAACTATGGCTACACCTTC. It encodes CATSRGLNNNYGYTF.

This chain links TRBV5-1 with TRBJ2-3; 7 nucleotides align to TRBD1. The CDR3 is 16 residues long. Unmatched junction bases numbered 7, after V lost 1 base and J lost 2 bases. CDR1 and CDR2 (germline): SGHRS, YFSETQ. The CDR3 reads CASSLFEDRITDTQYF. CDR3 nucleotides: TGCGCCAGCAGCTTGTTTGAGGACAGGATCACAGATACGCAGTATTTT.

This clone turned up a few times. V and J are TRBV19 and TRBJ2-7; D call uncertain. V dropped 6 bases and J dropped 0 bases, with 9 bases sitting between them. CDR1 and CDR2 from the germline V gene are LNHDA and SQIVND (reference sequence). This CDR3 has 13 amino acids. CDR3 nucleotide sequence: TGTGCCAGTAGCACAGCCCCCTCCTACGAGCAGTACTTC. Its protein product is CASSTAPSYEQYF.

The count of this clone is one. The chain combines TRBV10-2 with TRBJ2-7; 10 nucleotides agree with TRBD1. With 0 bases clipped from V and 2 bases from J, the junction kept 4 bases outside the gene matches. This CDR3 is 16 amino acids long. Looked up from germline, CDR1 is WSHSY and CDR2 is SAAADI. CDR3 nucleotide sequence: TGCGCCAGCAGTGAGTCAGCGGGACAGGGGCCCTACGAGCAGTACTTC. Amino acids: CASSESAGQGPYEQYF.

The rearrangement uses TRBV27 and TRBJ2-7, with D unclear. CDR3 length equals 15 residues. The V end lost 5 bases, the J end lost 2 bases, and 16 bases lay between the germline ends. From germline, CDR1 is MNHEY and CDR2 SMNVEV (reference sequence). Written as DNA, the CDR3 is TGTGCCAGCAGTCCCATCCCTCAAGTAGCCTACGAGCAGTACTTC. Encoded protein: CASSPIPQVAYEQYF.

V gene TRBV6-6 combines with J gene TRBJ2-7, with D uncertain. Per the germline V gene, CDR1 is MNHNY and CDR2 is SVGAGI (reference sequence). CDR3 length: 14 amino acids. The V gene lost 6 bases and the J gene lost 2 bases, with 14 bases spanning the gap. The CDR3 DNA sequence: TGTGCCAGCAGCGAGAAATTCCCCGCCTACGAGCAGTACTTC. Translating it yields CASSEKFPAYEQYF.

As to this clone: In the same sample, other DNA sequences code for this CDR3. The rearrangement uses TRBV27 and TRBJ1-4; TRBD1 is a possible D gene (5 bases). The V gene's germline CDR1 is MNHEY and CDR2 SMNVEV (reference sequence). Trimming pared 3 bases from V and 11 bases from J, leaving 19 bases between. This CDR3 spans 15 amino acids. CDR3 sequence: CASSFGAKDLGKLFF. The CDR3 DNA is TGTGCCAGCAGTTTCGGGGCAAAGGACCTCGGGAAACTGTTTTTT. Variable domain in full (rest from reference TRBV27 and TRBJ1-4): EAQVTQNPRYLITVTGKKLTVTCSQNMNHEYMSWYRQDPGLGLRQIYYSMNVEVTDKGDVPEGYKVSRKEKRNFPLILESPSPNQTSLYFCASSFGAKDLGKLFFGSGTQLSVL.

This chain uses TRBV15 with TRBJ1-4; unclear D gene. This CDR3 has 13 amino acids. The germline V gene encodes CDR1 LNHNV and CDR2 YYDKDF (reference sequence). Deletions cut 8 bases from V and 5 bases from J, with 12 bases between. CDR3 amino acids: CATLPSLNEKLFF. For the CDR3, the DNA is TGTGCCACCCTACCCAGCCTGAATGAAAAACTGTTTTTT.

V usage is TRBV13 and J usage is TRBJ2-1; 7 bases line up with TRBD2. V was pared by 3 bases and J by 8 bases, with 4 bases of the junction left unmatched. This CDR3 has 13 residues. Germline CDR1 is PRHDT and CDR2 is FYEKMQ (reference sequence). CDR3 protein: CASSFLAEDEQFF. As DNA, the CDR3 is TGTGCCAGCAGCTTCCTAGCGGAGGATGAGCAGTTCTTC.

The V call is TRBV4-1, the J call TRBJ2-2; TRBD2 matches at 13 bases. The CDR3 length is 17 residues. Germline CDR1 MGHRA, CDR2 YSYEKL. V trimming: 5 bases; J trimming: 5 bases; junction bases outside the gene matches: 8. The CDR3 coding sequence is TGCGCCAGCAGCTTCTGGACTAGCGGGAGTGGTACCGGGGAGCTGTTTTTT. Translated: CASSFWTSGSGTGELFF.

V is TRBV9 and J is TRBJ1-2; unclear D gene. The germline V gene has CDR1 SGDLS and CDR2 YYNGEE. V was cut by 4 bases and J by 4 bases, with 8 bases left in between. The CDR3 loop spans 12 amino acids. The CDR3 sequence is CASSSGIYGYTF. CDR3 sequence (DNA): TGTGCCAGCAGCTCAGGAATCTATGGCTACACCTTC.

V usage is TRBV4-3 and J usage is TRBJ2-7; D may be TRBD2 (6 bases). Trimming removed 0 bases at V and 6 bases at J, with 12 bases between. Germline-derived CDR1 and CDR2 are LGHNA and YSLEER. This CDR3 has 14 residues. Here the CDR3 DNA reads TGCGCCAGCAGCCAAGAGATCCAGGGAGGCGAGCAGTACTTC. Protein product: CASSQEIQGGEQYF.

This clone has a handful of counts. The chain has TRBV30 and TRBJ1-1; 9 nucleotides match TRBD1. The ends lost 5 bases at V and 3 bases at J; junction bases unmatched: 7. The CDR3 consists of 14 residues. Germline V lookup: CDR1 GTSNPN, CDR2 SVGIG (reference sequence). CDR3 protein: CAWGGTGGHTEAFF. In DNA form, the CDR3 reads TGTGCCTGGGGCGGAACAGGGGGCCACACTGAAGCTTTCTTT.

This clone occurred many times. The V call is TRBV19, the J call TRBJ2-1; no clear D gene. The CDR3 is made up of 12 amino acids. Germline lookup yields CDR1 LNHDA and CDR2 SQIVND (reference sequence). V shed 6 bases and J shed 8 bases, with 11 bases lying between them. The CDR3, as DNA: TGTGCCAGTAGCACACTTCGGGATGAGCAGTTCTTC. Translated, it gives CASSTLRDEQFF.

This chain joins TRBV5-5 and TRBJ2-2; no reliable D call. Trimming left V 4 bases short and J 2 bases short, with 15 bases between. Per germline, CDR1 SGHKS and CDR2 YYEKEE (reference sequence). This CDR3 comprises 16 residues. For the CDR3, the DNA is TGTGCCAGCAGCGACCTGCCGGCACCAAACACCGGGGAGCTGTTTTTT. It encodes CASSDLPAPNTGELFF. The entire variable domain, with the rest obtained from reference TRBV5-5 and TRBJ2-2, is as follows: DAGVTQSPTHLIKTRGQQVTLRCSPISGHKSVSWYQQVLGQGPQFIFQYYEKEERGRGNFPDRFSARQFPNYSSELNVNALLLGDSALYLCASSDLPAPNTGELFFGEGSRLTVL.

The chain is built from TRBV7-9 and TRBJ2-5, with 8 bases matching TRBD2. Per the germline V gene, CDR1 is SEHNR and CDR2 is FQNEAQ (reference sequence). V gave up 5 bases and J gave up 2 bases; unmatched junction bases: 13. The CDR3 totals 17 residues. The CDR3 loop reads CASSPRKTSEAQETQYF. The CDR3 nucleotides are TGTGCCAGCAGCCCCCGTAAGACTAGCGAAGCTCAAGAGACCCAGTACTTC.

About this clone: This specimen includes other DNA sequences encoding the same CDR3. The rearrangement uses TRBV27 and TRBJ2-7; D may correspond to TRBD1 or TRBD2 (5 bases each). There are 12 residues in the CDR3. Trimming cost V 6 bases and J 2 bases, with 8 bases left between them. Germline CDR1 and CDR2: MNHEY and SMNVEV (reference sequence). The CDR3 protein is CASSGAAYEQYF. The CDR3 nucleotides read TGTGCCAGCAGCGGGGCTGCCTACGAGCAGTACTTC.

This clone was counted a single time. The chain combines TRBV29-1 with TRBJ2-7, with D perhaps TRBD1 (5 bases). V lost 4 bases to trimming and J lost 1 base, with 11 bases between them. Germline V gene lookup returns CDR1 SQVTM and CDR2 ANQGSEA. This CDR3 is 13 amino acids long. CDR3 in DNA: TGCAGCGTTGTTCAGGGATTTTCCTACGAGCAGTACTTC. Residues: CSVVQGFSYEQYF.

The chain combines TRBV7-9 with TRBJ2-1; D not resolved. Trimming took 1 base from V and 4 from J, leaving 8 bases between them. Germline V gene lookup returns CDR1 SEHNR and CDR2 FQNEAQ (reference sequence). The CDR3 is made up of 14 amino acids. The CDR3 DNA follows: TGTGCCAGCAGCTTAGAGTTCGGGTACAATGAGCAGTTCTTC. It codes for CASSLEFGYNEQFF.

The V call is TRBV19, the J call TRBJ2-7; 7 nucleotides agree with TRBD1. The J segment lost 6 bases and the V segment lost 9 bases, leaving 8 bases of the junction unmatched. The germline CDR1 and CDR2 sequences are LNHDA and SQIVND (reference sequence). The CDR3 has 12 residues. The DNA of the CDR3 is TGTGCCAGCAGTCCGACAGGGAGCGAGCAGTACTTC. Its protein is CASSPTGSEQYF.

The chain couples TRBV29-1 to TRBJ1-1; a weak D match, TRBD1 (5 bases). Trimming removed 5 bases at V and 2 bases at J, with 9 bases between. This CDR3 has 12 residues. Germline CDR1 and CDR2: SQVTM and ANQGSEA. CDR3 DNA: TGCAGCGTTTTCGGGGCAAACACTGAAGCTTTCTTT. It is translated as CSVFGANTEAFF.

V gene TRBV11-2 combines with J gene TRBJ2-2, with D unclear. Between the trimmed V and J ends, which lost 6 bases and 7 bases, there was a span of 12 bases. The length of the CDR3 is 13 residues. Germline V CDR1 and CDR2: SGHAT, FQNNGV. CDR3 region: CASSYDSRGELFF. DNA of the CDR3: TGTGCCAGCAGTTACGACTCCCGCGGGGAGCTGTTTTTT.

CDR3 loop: CASSPRAGDNQPQHF. The CDR3 coding sequence is TGTGCCAGCAGTCCCCGGGCAGGGGACAATCAGCCCCAGCATTTT. This sequence joins TRBV27 and TRBJ1-5, with TRBD1 as a possible D gene (6 bases). Deletions cut 5 bases from V and 3 bases from J, with 14 bases between. CDR3 length: 15 residues. Germline CDR1 and CDR2: MNHEY and SMNVEV (reference sequence).

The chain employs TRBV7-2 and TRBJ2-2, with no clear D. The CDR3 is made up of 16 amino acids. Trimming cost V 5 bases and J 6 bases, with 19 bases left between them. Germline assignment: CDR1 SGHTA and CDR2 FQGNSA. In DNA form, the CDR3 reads TGTGCCAGCAGCAACCGCCAGGACCACAGCCCCGGGGAGCTGTTTTTT. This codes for CASSNRQDHSPGELFF.

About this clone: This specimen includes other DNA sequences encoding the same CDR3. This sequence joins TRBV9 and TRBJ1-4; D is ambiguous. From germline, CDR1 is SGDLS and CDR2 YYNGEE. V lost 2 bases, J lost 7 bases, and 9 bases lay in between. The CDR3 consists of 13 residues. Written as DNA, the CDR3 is TGTGCCAGCAGCGTTGGGTGGGGTGAAAAACTGTTTTTT. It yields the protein CASSVGWGEKLFF. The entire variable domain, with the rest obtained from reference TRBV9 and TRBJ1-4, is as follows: DSGVTQTPKHLITATGQRVTLRCSPRSGDLSVYWYQQSLDQGLQFLIQYYNGEERAKGNILERFSAQQFPDLHSELNLSSLELGDSALYFCASSVGWGEKLFFGSGTQLSVL.